This T cell receptor beta chain was found in a study of glioma-infiltrating T cells after dendritic cell vaccination. Study outcomes and limitations: Longer survival after dendritic cell vaccination followed higher pretreatment TIL content.

Measured with immunoSEQ multiplex PCR; TCRdb has only the in-frame clones, and not every one. The sample includes 85,000 or so clones, less than 85% of them seen just once. On this clone itself: What it binds is unknown.

The CDR3 runs 10 residues. Trimming took off 6 bases at V and 9 bases at J, with 7 bases between the two ends. Noted time point: after dendritic cell vaccination, including at tumor progression/relapse. The TCR was taken from a human donor with glioblastoma. The starting material was blood, obtained after dendritic cell vaccination. V gene TRBV5-3 combines with J gene TRBJ1-5, with unresolved D. TRBV5-3 carries the ORF label, with uncertain function. CDR3 amino acids: CARIAGPQHF. The CDR3 DNA reads as TGTGCCAGAATCGCAGGGCCCCAGCATTTT.